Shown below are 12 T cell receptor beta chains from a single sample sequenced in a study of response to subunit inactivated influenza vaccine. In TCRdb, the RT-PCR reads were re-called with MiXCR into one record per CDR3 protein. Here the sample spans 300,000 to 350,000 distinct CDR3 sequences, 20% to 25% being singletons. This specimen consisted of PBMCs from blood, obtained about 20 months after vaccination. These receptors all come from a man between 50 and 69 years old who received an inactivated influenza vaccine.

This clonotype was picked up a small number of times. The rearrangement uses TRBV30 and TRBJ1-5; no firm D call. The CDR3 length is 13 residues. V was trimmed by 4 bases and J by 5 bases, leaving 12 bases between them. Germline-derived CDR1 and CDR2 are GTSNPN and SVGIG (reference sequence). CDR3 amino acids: CAWNEVADQPQHF. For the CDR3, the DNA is TGTGCCTGGAACGAGGTTGCCGATCAGCCCCAGCATTTT.

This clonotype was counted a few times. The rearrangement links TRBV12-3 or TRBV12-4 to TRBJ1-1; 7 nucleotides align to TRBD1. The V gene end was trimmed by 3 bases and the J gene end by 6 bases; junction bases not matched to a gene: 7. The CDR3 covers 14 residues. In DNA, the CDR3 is TGTGCCAGCAGTTTCGGGACAGCAAAGGCTGAAGCTTTCTTT. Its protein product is CASSFGTAKAEAFF.

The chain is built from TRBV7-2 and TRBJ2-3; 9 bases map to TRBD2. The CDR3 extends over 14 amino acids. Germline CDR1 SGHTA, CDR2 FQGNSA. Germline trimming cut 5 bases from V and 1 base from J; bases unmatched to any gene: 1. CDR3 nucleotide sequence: TGTGCCAGCAGCGGCGGGGGGGGCACAGATACGCAGTATTTT. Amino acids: CASSGGGGTDTQYF.

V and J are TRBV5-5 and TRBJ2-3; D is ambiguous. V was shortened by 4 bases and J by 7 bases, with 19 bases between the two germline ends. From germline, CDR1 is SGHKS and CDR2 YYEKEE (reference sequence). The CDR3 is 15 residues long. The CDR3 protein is CASSPFQNSVYTQYF. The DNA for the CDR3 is TGTGCCAGCAGCCCCTTCCAAAATAGTGTTTATACGCAGTATTTT.

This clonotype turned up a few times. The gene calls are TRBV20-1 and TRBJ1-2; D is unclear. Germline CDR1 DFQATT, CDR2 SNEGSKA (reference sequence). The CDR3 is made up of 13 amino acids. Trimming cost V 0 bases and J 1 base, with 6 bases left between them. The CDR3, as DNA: TGCAGTGCTAGAGATTTGTATAACTATGGCTACACCTTC. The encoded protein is CSARDLYNYGYTF.

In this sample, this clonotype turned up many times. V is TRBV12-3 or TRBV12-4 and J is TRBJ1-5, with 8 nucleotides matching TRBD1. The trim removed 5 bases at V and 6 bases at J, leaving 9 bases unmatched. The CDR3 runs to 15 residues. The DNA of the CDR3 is TGTGCCAGCAGTCCCACAGGGGGTAGGGGTCAGCCCCAGCATTTT. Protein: CASSPTGGRGQPQHF.

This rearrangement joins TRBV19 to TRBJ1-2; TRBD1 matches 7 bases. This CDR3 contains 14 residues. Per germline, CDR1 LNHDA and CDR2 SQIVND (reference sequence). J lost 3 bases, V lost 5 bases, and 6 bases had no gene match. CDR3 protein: CASSGGQNHYGYTF. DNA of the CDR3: TGTGCCAGTAGTGGGGGACAGAACCACTATGGCTACACCTTC.

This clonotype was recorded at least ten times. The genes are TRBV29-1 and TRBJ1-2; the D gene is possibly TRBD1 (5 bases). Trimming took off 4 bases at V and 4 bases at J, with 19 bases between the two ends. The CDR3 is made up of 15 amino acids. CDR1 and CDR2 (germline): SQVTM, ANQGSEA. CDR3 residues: CSVGIGAGDLYGYTF. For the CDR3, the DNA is TGCAGCGTTGGGATAGGTGCGGGGGACCTCTATGGCTACACCTTC.

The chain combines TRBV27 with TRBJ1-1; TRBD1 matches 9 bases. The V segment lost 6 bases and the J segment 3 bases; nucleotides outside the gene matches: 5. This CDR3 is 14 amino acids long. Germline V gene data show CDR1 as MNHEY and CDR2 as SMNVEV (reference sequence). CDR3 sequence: CASSQGQGYTEAFF. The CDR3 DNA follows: TGTGCCAGCAGCCAGGGACAGGGTTACACTGAAGCTTTCTTT.

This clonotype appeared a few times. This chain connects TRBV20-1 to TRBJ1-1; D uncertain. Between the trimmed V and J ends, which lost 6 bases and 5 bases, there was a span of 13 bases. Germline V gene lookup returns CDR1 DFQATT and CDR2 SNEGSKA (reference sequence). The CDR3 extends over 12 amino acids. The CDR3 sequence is CSAPRSGTEAFF. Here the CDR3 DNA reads TGCAGTGCCCCCCGGTCGGGGACTGAAGCTTTCTTT.

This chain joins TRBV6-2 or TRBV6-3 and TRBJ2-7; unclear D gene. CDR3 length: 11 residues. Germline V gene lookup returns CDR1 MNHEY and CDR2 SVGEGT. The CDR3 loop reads CATSSGYEQYF. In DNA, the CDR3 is TGTGCAACCTCATCCGGATACGAGCAGTACTTC.

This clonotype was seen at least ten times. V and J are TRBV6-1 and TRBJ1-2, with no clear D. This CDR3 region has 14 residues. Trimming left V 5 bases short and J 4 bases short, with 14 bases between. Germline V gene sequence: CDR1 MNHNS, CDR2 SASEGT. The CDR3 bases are TGTGCCAGCAGTACCGGACCCTGGGGCTATGGCTACACCTTC. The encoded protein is CASSTGPWGYGYTF.